This is a list of T cell receptor beta chains from one sample in a study of blood T cell repertoires in COVID-19. Sequenced by immunoSEQ multiplex PCR; TCRdb stores in-frame clones only, minus some. Here the sample spans some 90,000 clones, approximately 90% being singletons. Sequenced: peripheral blood. The receptor source for this set is a man in his fifties or sixties with acute or convalescent COVID-19. The CDR3 runs from the conserved cysteine through the conserved F or W. A D gene is named only where the DNA matches it firmly. Size is omitted from some rows. Given values are once, few, many or a class for expanded clones.

J gene | clone size | V gene | D gene | CDR3 protein | CDR3 DNA
TRBJ2-7 | once | TRBV9 | NA | CASSVGGEVIEQYF | TGTGCCAGCAGCGTAGGGGGGGAGGTAATCGAGCAGTACTTC
TRBJ2-7 | NA | TRBV27 | TRBD1 | CASSPLGTGDYEQYF | TGTGCCAGCAGTCCACTAGGGACAGGGGACTACGAGCAGTACTTC
TRBJ1-4 | NA | TRBV11-3 | TRBD1 | CASSSQGARSNEKLFF | TGTGCCAGCAGCTCCCAGGGGGCGAGGTCTAATGAAAAACTGTTTTTT
TRBJ1-2 | NA | TRBV7-8 | TRBD1 | CASSLAGRGAYGYTF | TGTGCCAGCAGCTTAGCGGGCAGGGGGGCGTATGGCTACACCTTC
TRBJ1-6 | once | TRBV27 | TRBD1 | CASSLGQGAGSPLHF | TGTGCCAGCAGTCTGGGACAGGGGGCTGGGTCACCCCTCCACTTT
TRBJ2-7 | NA | TRBV2 | NA | CASSEALSYEQYF | TGTGCCAGCAGTGAAGCCCTCTCCTACGAGCAGTACTTC
TRBJ2-7 | NA | TRBV7-9 | NA | CASSSSSYEQYF | TGTGCCAGCAGTTCTAGCTCCTACGAGCAGTACTTC
TRBJ2-5 | NA | TRBV20-1 | TRBD2 | CSARTSATQYF | TGCAGTGCTAGAACTAGCGCGACCCAGTACTTC
TRBJ1-3 | NA | TRBV7-9 | NA | CASLGVESGNTIYF | TGTGCCAGTCTAGGGGTAGAGTCTGGAAACACCATATATTTT
TRBJ2-1 | once | TRBV29-1 | NA | CSVDGRSAANNEQFF | TGCAGCGTTGATGGTAGGAGTGCGGCAAACAATGAGCAGTTCTTC
TRBJ2-1 | NA | TRBV11-1 | TRBD2 | CASSPERGRYNEQFF | TGTGCCAGCAGCCCCGAGCGGGGGCGTTACAATGAGCAGTTCTTC
TRBJ1-3 | NA | TRBV6-5 | NA | CASSPFRGSGNTIYF | TGTGCCAGCAGCCCATTCAGGGGTTCTGGAAACACCATATATTTT
TRBJ1-2 | NA | TRBV6-2/TRBV6-3 | NA | CASSLGQSGYGYTF | TGTGCCAGCAGTTTAGGACAGAGCGGCTATGGCTACACCTTC
TRBJ2-2 | few | TRBV3-1/TRBV3-2 | NA | CASGSAGELFF | TGTGCCAGCGGTTCGGCCGGGGAGCTGTTTTTT
TRBJ1-5 | once | TRBV19 | TRBD1 | CATDEWTGRNSNQPQHF | TGTGCCACCGACGAGTGGACAGGGAGGAATAGCAATCAGCCCCAGCATTTT
TRBJ1-2 | few | TRBV12-3/TRBV12-4 | NA | CASSLTVNYGYTF | TGTGCCAGCAGCCTTACAGTGAACTATGGCTACACCTTC
TRBJ1-3 | NA | TRBV3-1/TRBV3-2 | NA | CASSPQGNTIYF | TGTGCCAGCAGCCCCCAGGGTAACACCATATATTTT
TRBJ1-5 | NA | TRBV24-1 | TRBD1 | CATSDTGQGNQPQHF | TGTGCCACCAGTGATACAGGACAGGGAAATCAGCCCCAGCATTTT
TRBJ2-1 | NA | TRBV7-8 | NA | CASSTAARLSSYNEQFF | TGTGCCAGCAGCACAGCGGCTAGGTTGAGCTCCTACAATGAGCAGTTCTTC
TRBJ2-3 | NA | TRBV6-5 | TRBD2 | CASRLAGAREDTQYF | TGTGCCAGCAGGTTAGCGGGCGCCCGTGAGGATACGCAGTATTTT
TRBJ1-5 | NA | TRBV6-5 | TRBD1 | CASKSTGLGQPQHF | TGTGCCAGCAAATCGACAGGGCTGGGTCAGCCCCAGCATTTT
TRBJ2-3 | NA | TRBV9 | TRBD1 | CASSEDRGKNTQYF | TGTGCCAGCAGCGAAGACAGGGGTAAGAATACGCAGTATTTT
TRBJ1-4 | NA | TRBV5-1 | TRBD1 | CASSPGQFNEKLFF | TGCGCCAGCAGTCCGGGACAGTTTAATGAAAAACTGTTTTTT
TRBJ2-3 | NA | TRBV23-1 | TRBD2 | CASTCGGATDTQYF | TGCGCCAGCACCTGCGGGGGGGCCACAGATACGCAGTATTTT
TRBJ1-5 | once | TRBV3-1/TRBV3-2 | NA | CASSQDSGGLYSNQPQHF | TGTGCCAGCAGCCAAGATAGCGGGGGGTTATATAGCAATCAGCCCCAGCATTTT
TRBJ1-5 | NA | TRBV18 | TRBD1 | CASSTRQGYSNQPQHF | TGTGCCAGCTCAACCCGACAGGGCTATAGCAATCAGCCCCAGCATTTT
TRBJ1-5 | NA | TRBV12-3/TRBV12-4 | TRBD1 | CASRQGNNQPQHF | TGTGCCAGCAGACAGGGGAACAATCAGCCCCAGCATTTT